The clone carrying this T cell receptor (beta chain) showed up many times. J gave up 3 bases and V 1 base, and 9 bases lay outside the gene matches. Per the germline V gene, CDR1 is LGHNA and CDR2 is YSLEER. The CDR3 totals 17 residues. The authors reverse transcribed all of the isolated RNA, so sequencing captured expressed TCRB transcripts. Some clones are missing from TCRdb's copy, which holds only in-frame ones; the method was immunoSEQ multiplex PCR. Of fewer than 400,000 clones in the sample, less than 9.5% were seen once. This entry belongs to a study of beta chain features in type 1 diabetes. Using CD45RO/CCR7/CD25/CD127/CD95/CD27, CD4+ naive, central memory, regulatory and stem cell-like memory cells were sorted.

The J gene is TRBJ2-1, the V gene TRBV4-3; 7 bases align to TRBD2. This sequence was found in a woman between 18 and 29 years old in good health. Sequencing input: central memory CD4+ T cells from blood. CDR3 nucleotide sequence: TGCGCCAGCAGCCAAGGTTATGGGACTAACCGCTACAATGAGCAGTTCTTC. Translation: CASSQGYGTNRYNEQFF.